The next 14 T cell receptor beta chains were all read from a single sample in a study of beta chain features in type 1 diabetes. These TCRs are of unknown antigen specificity. Findings and limits, study-wide: Type 1 diabetes patients showed a moderate but significant shortening of TCRB CDR3s in all four CD4+ subsets.

Investigators reverse transcribed all isolated RNA, so they sequenced expressed TCRB transcripts. Produced via immunoSEQ multiplex PCR; TCRdb's table is partial and in-frame only. The sample has fewer than 350,000 clones, over 12% seen once; the top ten hold around 0.015%. What was sequenced was naive CD4+ T cells from blood. The receptors come from a young man with type 1 diabetes.

This chain joins TRBV9 and TRBJ2-5, with 10 bases identical to TRBD1. This CDR3 comprises 15 residues. Germline V CDR1 and CDR2: SGDLS, YYNGEE. V gave up 0 bases and J gave up 5 bases; unmatched junction bases: 4. The CDR3 sequence: CASSVAPTGGETQYF. CDR3 nucleotide sequence: TGTGCCAGCAGCGTAGCCCCGACAGGGGGCGAGACCCAGTACTTC.

This clone was counted only a few times. The chain uses TRBV7-2 and TRBJ2-3, with D possibly matching TRBD2 (5 bases). Germline V lookup: CDR1 SGHTA, CDR2 FQGNSA. V was pared by 6 bases and J by 1 base, with 14 bases between. The CDR3 is made up of 15 amino acids. The CDR3 here is CASSPLASRTDTQYF. The DNA of the CDR3 is TGTGCCAGCAGTCCGCTAGCTTCTCGCACAGATACGCAGTATTTT.

This clone was detected once. CDR3 amino acids: CSADRSQETQYF. The DNA for the CDR3 is TGCAGCGCGGACAGATCCCAAGAGACCCAGTACTTC. This rearrangement joins TRBV29-1 to TRBJ2-5; a possible D gene is TRBD1 (6 bases). CDR1 and CDR2 from the germline V gene are SQVTM and ANQGSEA. Trimming shortened V by 7 bases and J by 1 base, and 10 bases separated the two germline ends. There are 12 residues in the CDR3.

As concerns this clone: Other DNA sequences from this sample encode an identical CDR3 as well. V and J are TRBV7-9 and TRBJ1-1, with no clear D. This CDR3 has 12 amino acids. V lost 3 bases and J lost 5, with 7 bases in between. Germline CDR1 and CDR2: SEHNR and FQNEAQ (reference sequence). The CDR3 DNA reads TGTGCCAGCAGCTTGGGGAGAACTGAAGCTTTCTTT. Translation gives CASSLGRTEAFF. The full variable domain, its missing parts supplied by reference TRBV7-9 and TRBJ1-1, is DTGVSQNPRHKITKRGQNVTFRCDPISEHNRLYWYRQTLGQGPEFLTYFQNEAQLEKSRLLSDRFSAERPKGSFSTLEIQRTEQGDSAMYLCASSLGRTEAFFGQGTRLTVV.

This clone turned up a few times. The chain has TRBV4-1 and TRBJ2-1; D gene uncertain. Deletions cut 0 bases from V and 9 bases from J, with 15 bases between. CDR1 is MGHRA, CDR2 YSYEKL, per germline. This CDR3 has 15 amino acids. The DNA of the CDR3 is TGCGCCAGCAGCCAAGATCCGGGTTTCTTCACTGAGCAGTTCTTC. Its translation: CASSQDPGFFTEQFF.

This clone appeared a few times. The V and J genes are TRBV10-3 and TRBJ2-7; D is possibly TRBD2 (7 bases). Germline V gene lookup returns CDR1 ENHRY and CDR2 SYGVKD. Trimming cost V 0 bases and J 3 bases, with 12 bases left between them. There are 15 residues in the CDR3. The chain's CDR3 is CAISESAGALYEQYF. The CDR3 bases are TGTGCCATCAGTGAGTCGGCGGGGGCTCTCTACGAGCAGTACTTC.

This clone was seen more than once but under ten times. The rearrangement joins TRBV5-5 to TRBJ2-1; D might be TRBD1 (6 bases). V was cut by 4 bases and J by 4 bases, with 15 bases left in between. CDR3 length equals 15 residues. The germline V gene encodes CDR1 SGHKS and CDR2 YYEKEE (reference sequence). The CDR3 region is CASSLMGAAYNEQFF. The CDR3 coding sequence is TGTGCCAGCAGCCTGATGGGGGCGGCGTACAATGAGCAGTTCTTC. Full variable domain (remainder filled in from reference TRBV5-5 and TRBJ2-1): DAGVTQSPTHLIKTRGQQVTLRCSPISGHKSVSWYQQVLGQGPQFIFQYYEKEERGRGNFPDRFSARQFPNYSSELNVNALLLGDSALYLCASSLMGAAYNEQFFGPGTRLTVL.

Only a few counts were recorded for this clone. The chain joins TRBV4-1 to TRBJ1-1; D unclear. The germline gives CDR1 MGHRA, CDR2 YSYEKL. V dropped 1 base and J dropped 7 bases, with 10 bases sitting between them. There are 13 residues in the CDR3. The CDR3 reads CASSQGRVYEAFF. The DNA for the CDR3 is TGCGCCAGCAGCCAAGGCCGGGTCTATGAAGCTTTCTTT.

The sample holds a few counts of this clone. V usage is TRBV6-6 and J usage is TRBJ2-7; 7 bases agree with TRBD1. This CDR3 comprises 12 residues. The J segment lost 2 bases and the V segment lost 8 bases, leaving 3 bases of the junction unmatched. Germline V gives CDR1 MNHNY, CDR2 SVGAGI (reference sequence). Written as DNA, the CDR3 is TGTGCCAGCGGGACAGACACCTACGAGCAGTACTTC. Translation gives CASGTDTYEQYF.

The rearrangement links TRBV4-2 to TRBJ2-4; TRBD1 aligns across 9 bases. The CDR3 length is 17 residues. With V trimmed by 1 base and J by 0 bases, 4 bases remained unmatched. Germline V CDR1 and CDR2: LGHNA, YNFKEQ. The CDR3, as DNA: TGTGCCAGCAGCCAAGGGGGACAGGGACTAGCCAAAAACATTCAGTACTTC. This encodes CASSQGGQGLAKNIQYF.

The chain uses TRBV5-4 and TRBJ2-6; possibly TRBD2 for D (5 bases). The CDR3 consists of 17 residues. V lost 0 bases and J lost 4, with 14 bases in between. CDR1 is SGHNT and CDR2 is YYREEE in the germline V gene (reference sequence). CDR3: CASSLGTPANGANVLTF. The CDR3 DNA reads as TGTGCCAGCAGCTTGGGGACTCCAGCCAACGGGGCCAACGTCCTGACTTTC.

This clone turned up a few times. The chain combines TRBV30 with TRBJ2-5; D possibly corresponds to TRBD1 (6 bases). The germline CDR1 and CDR2 sequences are GTSNPN and SVGIG (reference sequence). The CDR3 runs to 13 residues. The V gene lost 0 bases and the J gene lost 3 bases, with 8 bases spanning the gap. CDR3 bases: TGTGCCTGGAGTGTAACAGGGAAAGAGACCCAGTACTTC. This gives the protein CAWSVTGKETQYF.

This clone was seen a handful of times. The chain combines TRBV4-3 with TRBJ2-1, with 9 bases fitting TRBD2. Trimming removed 3 bases from V and 0 bases from J; junction bases left unmatched: 6. Looked up from germline, CDR1 is LGHNA and CDR2 is YSLEER. The CDR3 has 17 residues. For the CDR3, the DNA is TGCGCCAGCAGCCAGACTAGCGGCCTGAGCTCCTACAATGAGCAGTTCTTC. As protein: CASSQTSGLSSYNEQFF.

This clone was seen a handful of times. The chain recombines TRBV2 with TRBJ2-7, with 10 bases fitting TRBD2. Germline V gives CDR1 SNHLY, CDR2 FYNNEI. With V trimmed by 4 bases and J by 5 bases, 5 bases remained unmatched. The CDR3 consists of 14 residues. The CDR3 sequence is CASSVGTSVDEQYF. Here the CDR3 DNA reads TGTGCCAGCAGTGTCGGGACTAGCGTCGACGAGCAGTACTTC.